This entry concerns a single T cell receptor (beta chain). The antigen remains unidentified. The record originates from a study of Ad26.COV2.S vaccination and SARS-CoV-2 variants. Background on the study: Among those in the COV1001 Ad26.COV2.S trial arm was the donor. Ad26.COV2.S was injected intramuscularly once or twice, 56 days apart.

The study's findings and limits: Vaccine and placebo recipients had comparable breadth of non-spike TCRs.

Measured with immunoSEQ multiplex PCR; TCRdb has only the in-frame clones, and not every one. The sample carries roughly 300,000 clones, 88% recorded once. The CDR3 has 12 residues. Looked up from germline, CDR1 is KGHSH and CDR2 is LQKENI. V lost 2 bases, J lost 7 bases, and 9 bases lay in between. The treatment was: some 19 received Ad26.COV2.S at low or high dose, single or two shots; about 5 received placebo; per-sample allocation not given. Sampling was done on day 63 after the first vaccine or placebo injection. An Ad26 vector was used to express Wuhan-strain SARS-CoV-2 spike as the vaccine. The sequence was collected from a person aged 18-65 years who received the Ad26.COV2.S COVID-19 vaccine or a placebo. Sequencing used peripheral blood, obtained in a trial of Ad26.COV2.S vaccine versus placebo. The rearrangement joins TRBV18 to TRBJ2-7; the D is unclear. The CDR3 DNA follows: TGTGCCAGCTCACCAGCTGTCGCAGAGCAGTACTTC. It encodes CASSPAVAEQYF.